Shown below are 9 T cell receptor beta chains from a single sample sequenced in a study of T cells in Graves' hyperthyroidism and ophthalmopathy. TCR beta CDR3 regions were amplified from RNA transcripts. During a first-round RT-PCR of the TCR CDR3, the HTBI primer set was used. TCRdb ran MiXCR on the multiplex PCR reads and lists one entry per CDR3 protein. The sample lists under 550,000 distinct CDR3 sequences, about an eighth occurring once. The sequencing input was blood. These receptors were collected from a woman under 30 with Graves' hyperthyroidism.

This clonotype was seen ten or more times. The V call is TRBV10-3, the J call TRBJ2-3; no clear D gene. CDR1 is ENHRY, CDR2 SYGVKD, per germline. Trimming removed 2 bases from V and 4 bases from J, with 10 bases in between. The CDR3 contains 14 residues. The CDR3 spells CAISEEVAPDTQYF. The CDR3 DNA is TGTGCCATCAGTGAGGAGGTAGCCCCAGATACGCAGTATTTT.

This clonotype showed up many times. The chain couples TRBV2 to TRBJ2-3; TRBD2 is a possible D gene (6 bases). The CDR3 is 15 amino acids. V was clipped by 9 bases and J by 2 bases, with 18 bases between them. Germline lookup yields CDR1 SNHLY and CDR2 FYNNEI. The DNA of the CDR3 is TGTGCCAGAGGGTATCCGGGAGACAACACAGATACGCAGTATTTT. It encodes CARGYPGDNTDTQYF. The entire variable domain, with the rest obtained from reference TRBV2 and TRBJ2-3, is as follows: EPEVTQTPSHQVTQMGQEVILRCVPISNHLYFYWYRQILGQKVEFLVSFYNNEISEKSEIFDDQFSVERPDGSNFTLKIRSTKLEDSAMYFCARGYPGDNTDTQYFGPGTRLTVL.

This clonotype has a count of ten or more. This chain joins TRBV12-3 or TRBV12-4 and TRBJ1-1, with D unclear. Trimming removed 5 bases from V and 5 bases from J, with 15 bases in between. The CDR3 is 14 amino acids. CDR3 protein: CASSLSESRTEAFF. Here the CDR3 DNA reads TGTGCCAGCAGTCTGTCGGAAAGCAGGACTGAAGCTTTCTTT.

In its sample, this clonotype was seen many times. This sequence joins TRBV5-1 and TRBJ2-5; 9 nucleotides agree with TRBD2. The germline gives CDR1 SGHRS, CDR2 YFSETQ. There are 15 residues in the CDR3. J lost 2 bases, V lost 4 bases, and 6 bases had no gene match. CDR3 in amino acids: CASSRGTSSQETQYF. DNA for the CDR3: TGCGCCAGCAGCAGAGGGACTAGCAGTCAAGAGACCCAGTACTTC.

The table lists this clonotype with many counts. V is TRBV6-1 and J is TRBJ2-2; maybe TRBD2 (5 bases). Deletions cut 7 bases from V and 4 bases from J, with 7 bases between. CDR3 length: 12 amino acids. In germline, CDR1 is MNHNS, CDR2 SASEGT. The CDR3, as DNA: TGTGCCAGCAAACGGGGCACCGGGGAGCTGTTTTTT. Translating gives CASKRGTGELFF.

Many counts were recorded for this clonotype. The rearrangement links TRBV28 to TRBJ1-5; 10 nucleotides agree with TRBD1. Trimming removed 2 bases from V and 11 bases from J; junction bases left unmatched: 9. Germline-derived CDR1 and CDR2 are MDHEN and SYDVKM. The CDR3 length is 15 residues. CDR3 protein: CASSLRQGADWSQHF. The CDR3 bases are TGTGCCAGCAGTTTAAGACAGGGGGCGGACTGGTCCCAGCATTTT.

This clonotype occurred many times. This rearrangement joins TRBV12-3 or TRBV12-4 to TRBJ2-7, with TRBD1 as a possible D gene (6 bases). V lost 6 bases and J lost 6, with 12 bases in between. This CDR3 comprises 12 residues. CDR3 protein: CASSLSGVEQYF. The CDR3 DNA sequence: TGTGCCAGCAGCCTGTCAGGGGTCGAGCAGTACTTC.

As DNA, the CDR3 is TGTGCCAGCAGCTTGATTCGGGAGGGAGGCTACGAGCAGTACTTC. This sequence encodes CASSLIREGGYEQYF. The rearrangement links TRBV7-9 to TRBJ2-7; 8 bases align to TRBD2. The CDR3 is 15 residues long. V was pared by 3 bases and J by 3 bases, with 7 bases of the junction left unmatched. CDR1 and CDR2 from the germline V gene are SEHNR and FQNEAQ (reference sequence).

This clonotype was picked up many times. J is TRBJ1-5 and V is TRBV28, with 11 nucleotides matching TRBD1. Trimming at V came to 0 bases and at J to 6 bases, leaving 4 bases not matched to a gene. The germline V gene has CDR1 MDHEN and CDR2 SYDVKM. The CDR3 runs 16 residues. The CDR3 nucleotides read TGTGCCAGCAGTTTATGGAGGGGACAGGGGGGTCAGCCCCAGCATTTT. This encodes CASSLWRGQGGQPQHF.